This T cell receptor (beta chain) is drawn from a study of T-cell memory formation after mild COVID-19. In its sample, this clonotype was seen a few times. Each CDR3 protein gets one entry after TCRdb re-called the 5' RACE reads with MiXCR. The sample lists more than 350,000 distinct CDR3 sequences, over 20% occurring once. The germline V gene has CDR1 SGDLS and CDR2 YYNGEE. Trimming took off 4 bases at V and 1 base at J, with 14 bases between the two ends. The CDR3 length is 15 residues. This TCR was recovered from an adult woman who had mild COVID-19 (a few samples of this study predate the infection). Cell type and time point are not known. Sequenced input: PBMCs or a T cell subset sorted from them (not recorded which). V and J are TRBV9 and TRBJ1-1; weak D call: TRBD1 (5 bases). This chain's CDR3 is CASSTYSGTNTEAFF. CDR3 in DNA: TGTGCCAGCAGCACCTATTCAGGGACGAACACTGAAGCTTTCTTT.